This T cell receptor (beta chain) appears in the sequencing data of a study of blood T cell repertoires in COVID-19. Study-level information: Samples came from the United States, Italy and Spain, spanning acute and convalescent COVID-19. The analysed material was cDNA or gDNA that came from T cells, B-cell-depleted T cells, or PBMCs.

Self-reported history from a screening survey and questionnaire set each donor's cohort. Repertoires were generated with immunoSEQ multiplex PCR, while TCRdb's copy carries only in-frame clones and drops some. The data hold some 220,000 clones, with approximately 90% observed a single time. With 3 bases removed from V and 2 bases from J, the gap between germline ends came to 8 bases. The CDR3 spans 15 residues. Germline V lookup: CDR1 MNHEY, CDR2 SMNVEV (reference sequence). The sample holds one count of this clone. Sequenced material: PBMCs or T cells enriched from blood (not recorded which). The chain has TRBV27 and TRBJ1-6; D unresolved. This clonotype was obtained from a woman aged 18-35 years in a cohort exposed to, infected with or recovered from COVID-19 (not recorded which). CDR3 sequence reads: CASSLEGTYNSPLHF. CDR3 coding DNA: TGTGCCAGCAGTTTGGAGGGAACCTATAATTCACCCCTCCACTTT.